This TCR beta chain was documented in a study of CD4+ T cells in melanoma. Study outcomes and limitations: In melanoma, neoantigen-specific CD4+ T cells reportedly differed in differentiation state. A reported correlation linked neoantigen-specific CD4+ T cells to CD8+, macrophage and B cell function.

Method: immunoSEQ multiplex PCR; TCRdb's copy keeps in-frame clones and lacks some. The repertoire holds about 110,000 clones, around 92% seen once, with 3% to 4% in the top ten. As concerns this clone: Its antigen is still unknown.

This CDR3 has 18 residues. Germline lookup yields CDR1 SNHLY and CDR2 FYNNEI. V was clipped by 3 bases and J by 0 bases; unmatched bases: 8. The J gene is TRBJ2-1, the V gene TRBV2, with 10 bases matching TRBD2. Input material: peripheral blood. This clonotype was sampled from a human donor with melanoma. CDR3 region: CASSEVLAGFSSYNEQFF. The CDR3 DNA reads as TGTGCCAGCAGTGAGGTACTAGCGGGGTTCAGCTCCTACAATGAGCAGTTCTTC. The full variable domain, in which reference TRBV2 and TRBJ2-1 provide the parts outside the CDR3, is EPEVTQTPSHQVTQMGQEVILRCVPISNHLYFYWYRQILGQKVEFLVSFYNNEISEKSEIFDDQFSVERPDGSNFTLKIRSTKLEDSAMYFCASSEVLAGFSSYNEQFFGPGTRLTVL.